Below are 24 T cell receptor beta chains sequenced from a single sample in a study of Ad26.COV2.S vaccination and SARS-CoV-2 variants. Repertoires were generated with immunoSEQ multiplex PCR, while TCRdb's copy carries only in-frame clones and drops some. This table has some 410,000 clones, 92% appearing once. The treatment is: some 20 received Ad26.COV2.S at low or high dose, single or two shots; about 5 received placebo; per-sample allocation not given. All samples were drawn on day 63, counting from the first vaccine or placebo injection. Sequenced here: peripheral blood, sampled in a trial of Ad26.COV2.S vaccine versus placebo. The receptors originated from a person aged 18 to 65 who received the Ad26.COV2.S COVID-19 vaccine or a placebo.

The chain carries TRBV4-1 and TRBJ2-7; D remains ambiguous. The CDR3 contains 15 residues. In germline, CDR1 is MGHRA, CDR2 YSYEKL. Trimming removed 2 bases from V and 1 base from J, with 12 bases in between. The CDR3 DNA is TGCGCCAGCAGCCAACTTATGACTGGTTCCTACGAGCAGTACTTC. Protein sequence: CASSQLMTGSYEQYF.

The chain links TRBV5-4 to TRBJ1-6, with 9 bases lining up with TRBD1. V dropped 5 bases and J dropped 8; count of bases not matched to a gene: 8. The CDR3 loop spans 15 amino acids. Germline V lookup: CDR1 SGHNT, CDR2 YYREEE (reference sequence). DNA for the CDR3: TGTGCCAGCAGTTCGGACAGGGGATCCTATTCACCCCTCCACTTT. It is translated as CASSSDRGSYSPLHF.

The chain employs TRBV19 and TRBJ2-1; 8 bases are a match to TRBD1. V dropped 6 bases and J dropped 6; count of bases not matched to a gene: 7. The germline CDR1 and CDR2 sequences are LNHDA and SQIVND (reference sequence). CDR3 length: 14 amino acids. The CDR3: CASRDRGRINEQFF. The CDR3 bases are TGTGCCAGTAGAGACAGGGGACGTATCAATGAGCAGTTCTTC.

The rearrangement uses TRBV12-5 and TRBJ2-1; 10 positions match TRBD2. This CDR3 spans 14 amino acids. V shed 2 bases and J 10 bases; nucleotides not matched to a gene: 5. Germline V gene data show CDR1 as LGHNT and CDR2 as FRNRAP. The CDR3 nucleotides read TGTGCTAGTGGTTTGCAGGAGCGGGGGGGCGAGCAGTTCTTC. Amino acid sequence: CASGLQERGGEQFF. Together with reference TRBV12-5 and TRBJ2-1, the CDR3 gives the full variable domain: DARVTQTPRHKVTEMGQEVTMRCQPILGHNTVFWYRQTMMQGLELLAYFRNRAPLDDSGMPKDRFSAEMPDATLATLKIQPSEPRDSAVYFCASGLQERGGEQFFGPGTRLTVL.

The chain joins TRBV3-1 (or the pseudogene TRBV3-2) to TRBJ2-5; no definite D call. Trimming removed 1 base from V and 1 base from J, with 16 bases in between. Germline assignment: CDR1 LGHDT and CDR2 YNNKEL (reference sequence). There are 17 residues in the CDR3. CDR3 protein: CASSQGPYTRFQETQYF. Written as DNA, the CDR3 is TGTGCCAGCAGCCAAGGTCCGTACACCCGCTTCCAAGAGACCCAGTACTTC.

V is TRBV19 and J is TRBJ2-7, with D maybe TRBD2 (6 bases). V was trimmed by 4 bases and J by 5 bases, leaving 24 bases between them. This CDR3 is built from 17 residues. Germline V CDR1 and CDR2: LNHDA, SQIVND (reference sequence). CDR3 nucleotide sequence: TGTGCCAGTAGTAGACCACTGACCGGGACGGAGGGCGACGAGCAGTACTTC. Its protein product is CASSRPLTGTEGDEQYF.

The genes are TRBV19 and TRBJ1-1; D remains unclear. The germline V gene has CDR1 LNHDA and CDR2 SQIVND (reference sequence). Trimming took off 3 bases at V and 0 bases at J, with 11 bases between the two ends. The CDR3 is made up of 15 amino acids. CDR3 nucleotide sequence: TGTGCCAGTAGTATGGGGTACAACATGAACACTGAAGCTTTCTTT. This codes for CASSMGYNMNTEAFF.

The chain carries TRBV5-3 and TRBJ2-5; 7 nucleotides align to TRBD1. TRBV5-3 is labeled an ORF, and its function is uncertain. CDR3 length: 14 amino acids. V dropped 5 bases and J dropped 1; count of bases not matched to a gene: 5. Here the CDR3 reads CARRPGQFQETQYF. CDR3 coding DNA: TGTGCCAGAAGACCGGGACAGTTCCAAGAGACCCAGTACTTC.

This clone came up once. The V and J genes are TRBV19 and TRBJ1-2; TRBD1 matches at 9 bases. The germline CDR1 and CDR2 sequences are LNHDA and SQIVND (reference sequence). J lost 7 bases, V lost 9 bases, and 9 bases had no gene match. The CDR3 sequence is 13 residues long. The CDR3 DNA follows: TGTGCCAGCGACCCTGGGACAGGGTCTGGCTACACCTTC. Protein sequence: CASDPGTGSGYTF.

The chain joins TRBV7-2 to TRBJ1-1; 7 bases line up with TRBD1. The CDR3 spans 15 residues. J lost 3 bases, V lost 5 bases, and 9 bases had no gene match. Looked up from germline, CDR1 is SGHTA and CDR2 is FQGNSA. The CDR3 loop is CASSRDRVRDTEAFF. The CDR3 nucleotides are TGTGCCAGCAGCCGCGACAGGGTCCGGGACACTGAAGCTTTCTTT.

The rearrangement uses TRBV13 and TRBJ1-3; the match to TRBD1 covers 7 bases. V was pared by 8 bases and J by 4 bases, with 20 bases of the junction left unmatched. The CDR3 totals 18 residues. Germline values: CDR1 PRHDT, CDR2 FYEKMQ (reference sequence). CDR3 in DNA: TGTGCCAGCCAAAACGACCCAAACCGGGACAGCTCAGGAAACACCATATATTTT. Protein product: CASQNDPNRDSSGNTIYF.

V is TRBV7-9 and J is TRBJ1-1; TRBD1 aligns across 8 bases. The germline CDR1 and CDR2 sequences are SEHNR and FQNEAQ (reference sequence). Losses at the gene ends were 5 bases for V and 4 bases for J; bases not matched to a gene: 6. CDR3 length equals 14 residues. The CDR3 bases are TGTGCCAGCAGCCTGGACAGGGCTAGCACTGAAGCTTTCTTT. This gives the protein CASSLDRASTEAFF.

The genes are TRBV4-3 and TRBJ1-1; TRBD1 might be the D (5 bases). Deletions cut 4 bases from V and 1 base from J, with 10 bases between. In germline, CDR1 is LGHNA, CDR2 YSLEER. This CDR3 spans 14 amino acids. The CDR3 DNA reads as TGCGCCAGCAGCCCCCGGGACGGGAACACTGAAGCTTTCTTT. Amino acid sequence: CASSPRDGNTEAFF.

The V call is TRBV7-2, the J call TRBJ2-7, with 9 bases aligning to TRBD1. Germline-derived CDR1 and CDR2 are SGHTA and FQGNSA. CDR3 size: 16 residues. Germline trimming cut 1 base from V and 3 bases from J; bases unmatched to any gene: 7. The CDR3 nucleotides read TGTGCCAGCAGCTTAGAGGGCCTGACAGGGGGCTACGAGCAGTACTTC. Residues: CASSLEGLTGGYEQYF.

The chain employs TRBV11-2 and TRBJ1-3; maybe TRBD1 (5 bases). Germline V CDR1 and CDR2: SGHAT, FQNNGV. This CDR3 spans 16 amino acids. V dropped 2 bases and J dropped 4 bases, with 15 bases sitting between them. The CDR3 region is CASSLNRWGSGNTIYF. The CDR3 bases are TGTGCCAGCAGCTTAAATAGATGGGGCTCGGGAAACACCATATATTTT.

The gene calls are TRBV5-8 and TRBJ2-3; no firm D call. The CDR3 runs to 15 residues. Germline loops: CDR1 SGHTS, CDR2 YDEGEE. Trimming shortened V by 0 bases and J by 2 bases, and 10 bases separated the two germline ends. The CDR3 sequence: CASSLVRSITDTQYF. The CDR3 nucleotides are TGTGCCAGCAGCTTGGTCAGGTCCATCACAGATACGCAGTATTTT.

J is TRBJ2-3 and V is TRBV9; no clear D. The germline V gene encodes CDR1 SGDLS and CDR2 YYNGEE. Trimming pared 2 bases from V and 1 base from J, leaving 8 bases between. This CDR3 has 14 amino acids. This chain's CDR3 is CASSVRFGTDTQYF. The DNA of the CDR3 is TGTGCCAGCAGCGTCCGGTTTGGCACAGATACGCAGTATTTT.

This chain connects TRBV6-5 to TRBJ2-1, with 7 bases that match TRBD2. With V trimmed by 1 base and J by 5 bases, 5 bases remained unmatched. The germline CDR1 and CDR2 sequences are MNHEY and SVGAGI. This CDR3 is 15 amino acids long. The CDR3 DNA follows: TGTGCCAGCAGTTACTATGGGGGGGTGAACAATGAGCAGTTCTTC. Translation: CASSYYGGVNNEQFF.

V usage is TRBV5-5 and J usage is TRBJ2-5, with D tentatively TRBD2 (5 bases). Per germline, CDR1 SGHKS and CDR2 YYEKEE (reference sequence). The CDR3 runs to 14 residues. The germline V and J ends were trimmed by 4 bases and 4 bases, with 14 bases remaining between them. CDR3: CASSPEAPRETQYF. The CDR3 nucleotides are TGTGCCAGCAGCCCGGAGGCCCCCCGAGAGACCCAGTACTTC.

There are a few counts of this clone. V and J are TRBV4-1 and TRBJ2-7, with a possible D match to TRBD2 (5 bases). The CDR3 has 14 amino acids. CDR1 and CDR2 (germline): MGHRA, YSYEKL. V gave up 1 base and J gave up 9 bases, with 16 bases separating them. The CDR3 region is CASSQATSYAGQYF. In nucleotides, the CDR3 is TGCGCCAGCAGCCAAGCAACATCTTATGCGGGGCAGTACTTC.

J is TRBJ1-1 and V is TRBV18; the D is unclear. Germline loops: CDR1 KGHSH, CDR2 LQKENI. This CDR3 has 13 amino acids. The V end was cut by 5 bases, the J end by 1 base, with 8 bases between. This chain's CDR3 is CASSEGRNTEAFF. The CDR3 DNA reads TGTGCCAGCTCAGAGGGCAGGAACACTGAAGCTTTCTTT.

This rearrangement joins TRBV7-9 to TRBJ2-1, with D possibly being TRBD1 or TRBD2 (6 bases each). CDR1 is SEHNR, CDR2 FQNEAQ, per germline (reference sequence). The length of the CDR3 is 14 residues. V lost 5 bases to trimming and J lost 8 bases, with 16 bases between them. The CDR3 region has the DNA TGTGCCAGCAGCCAATGGACCGGGGGCGATGAGCAGTTCTTC. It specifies CASSQWTGGDEQFF.

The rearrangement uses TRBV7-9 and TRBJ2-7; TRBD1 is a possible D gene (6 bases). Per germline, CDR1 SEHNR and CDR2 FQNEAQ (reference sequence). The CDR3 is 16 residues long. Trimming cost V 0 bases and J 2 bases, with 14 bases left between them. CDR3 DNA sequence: TGTGCCAGCAGCTTAGCTATTGGGGACAACCCCTACGAGCAGTACTTC. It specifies CASSLAIGDNPYEQYF.

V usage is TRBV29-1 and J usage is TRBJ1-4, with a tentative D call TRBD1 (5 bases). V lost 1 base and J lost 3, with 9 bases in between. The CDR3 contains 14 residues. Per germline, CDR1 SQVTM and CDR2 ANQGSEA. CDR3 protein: CSVEVGVANEKLFF. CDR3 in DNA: TGCAGCGTTGAAGTGGGGGTAGCTAATGAAAAACTGTTTTTT.